This T cell receptor beta chain was captured in a study of identifying expanded T cells in peripheral blood (dated by TCRdb to between 2017 and 2020). Broadly, across the study: Technical replicates were generated by sequencing separate aliquots of the same genomic DNA pool, and four replicates were compared pairwise. Overall study outcomes, separate from this receptor: About 1.3 differentially abundant clones were flagged by the binomial model between technical replicates, whereas about 16 and 19 were flagged over roughly two weeks and four weeks, respectively. The beta-binomial model significantly reduced the number of clones called differentially abundant and the false-positive rate across all healthy-donor time intervals. The authors expected that over much longer intervals, such as months to years, biological variance in healthy repertoires might increase even further. Variance in clone template counts between approximately 2-week samples significantly increased with total template count across all healthy donors.

TCRbeta CDR3 regions were profiled by bias-controlled multiplex PCR amplification of genomic DNA with the immunoSEQ Assay. The paper's processing steps were these. The absolute abundance of each unique TCRbeta CDR3 region was quantified after sequences were collapsed and filtered. Differential abundance was tested with a binomial (Fisher-equivalent) model and with a beta-binomial model adding time-dependent variance fitted from healthy donors. Clones with fewer than 5 combined templates were removed, and differential abundance was called for clones with a Benjamini-Hochberg FDR below 0.01. In the beta-binomial model, variance was expressed as a function of the total template count across the two samples, in the form v = (b*log(k)+a)^2. The immuneACCESS repertoire file appears here via TCRdb, limited to in-frame rearrangements. These files lack a portion of the clones; in checked studies, under half of the deficit traces to unresolved V genes, and the cause of the others is not known. Clone size and V and J calls were adopted from that table, with D and trimming inferred from the DNA. The sample profile shows around 94,000 clones; 80% to 90% of them were found once. The ten largest clonotypes hold roughly 4.1% of the sample.

No immune events, such as infections, were documented for the healthy donors during the collection period. Time-dependent variance in a beta-binomial model of T-cell clone differential abundance was calibrated using healthy-donor blood repertoires as a training cohort. The training cohort was composed of approximately 10 healthy donors, 3 female and 7 male. An age range of about 29 to 70 years, with an average of around 42 years, was recorded for the donors. Whole blood from each healthy donor was obtained from a commercial supplier and was collected at three time points around two weeks apart. For immunosequencing, genomic DNA was extracted from unsorted whole blood. The CDR3 measures 15 amino acids from cysteine to phenylalanine. The read is trimmed to its CDR3 DNA, 45 bases read in frame from base 1. V gives up 5 bases and J gives up 3 bases, and the segment between their germline ends measures 17 bases. CDR1 and CDR2 are read off the germline V gene (reference sequence) as SEHNR and FQNEAQ.

A note on this clone: Its recognized antigen is unknown. Per-nucleotide qualities are absent, and no much larger clonotype sits a single base away.

The origin of this receptor is a person aged 18-70 years in good health. Input material: blood. The sequence links TRBV7-9 to TRBJ2-7; the D region possibly corresponds to TRBD2 (6 bases align). The CDR3 corresponds to CASSPPGGVFYEQYF. The bases read TGTGCCAGCAGCCCGCCCGGGGGAGTATTCTACGAGCAGTACTTC.